This T cell receptor beta chain originates from a study of technical replicates of blood from a few donors. Some clones are missing from TCRdb's copy, which holds only in-frame ones; the method was immunoSEQ multiplex PCR. The table records roughly 79,000 clones, around 95% of them present only once. The V gene's germline CDR1 is LNHNV and CDR2 YYDKDF (reference sequence). The CDR3 has 13 residues. As regards this clone: The junction departs from the called germline gene at one end, perhaps through a read error.

The TCR sequence derives from a human donor in good health. Sequencing was done on a sample of T cells isolated from PBMCs. The chain uses TRBV15 and TRBJ1-1; D not resolved. CDR3 DNA: TGTGCCACCAGCAGAGGCGAGAACGCTGAAGCTTTCTTT. Residues: CATSRGENAEAFF.